These 25 T cell receptor beta chains were sequenced from one sample in a study of blood T cell repertoires in COVID-19. The data were produced by immunoSEQ multiplex PCR, yet TCRdb's version contains in-frame clones alone and is incomplete. The table has 100,000 to 120,000 clones, about 88% seen once. Sequenced material: peripheral blood. The receptors were gathered from a woman aged 70-85 years who had recovered from COVID-19.

V is TRBV28 and J is TRBJ1-1, with no clear D. Germline assignment: CDR1 MDHEN and CDR2 SYDVKM. This CDR3 region has 12 residues. Trimming took 8 bases from V and 5 from J, leaving 12 bases between them. CDR3 in amino acids: CASRLASTEAFF. CDR3 DNA: TGTGCCAGCCGGCTAGCGTCGACTGAAGCTTTCTTT.

This rearrangement joins TRBV20-1 to TRBJ2-2; tentative D call: TRBD2 (5 bases). V lost 3 bases and J 3 bases, leaving 11 bases between the germline ends. Germline V gene sequence: CDR1 DFQATT, CDR2 SNEGSKA (reference sequence). This CDR3 has 14 amino acids. The DNA of the CDR3 is TGCAGTGCTAGTCCCCCGGGGTACACCGGGGAGCTGTTTTTT. Its translation is CSASPPGYTGELFF.

The V call is TRBV5-4, the J call TRBJ1-1; D possibly corresponds to TRBD1 (5 bases). V dropped 2 bases and J dropped 5 bases, with 10 bases sitting between them. The CDR3 extends over 13 amino acids. CDR1 is SGHNT and CDR2 is YYREEE in the germline V gene (reference sequence). CDR3 nucleotides: TGTGCCAGCAGCTTAGAGACAGAAACTGAAGCTTTCTTT. Amino acid sequence: CASSLETETEAFF. The whole variable domain, remainder taken from reference TRBV5-4 and TRBJ1-1, is ETGVTQSPTHLIKTRGQQVTLRCSSQSGHNTVSWYQQALGQGPQFIFQYYREEENGRGNFPPRFSGLQFPNYSSELNVNALELDDSALYLCASSLETETEAFFGQGTRLTVV.

This chain uses TRBV27 with TRBJ2-3; TRBD2 matches at 10 bases. Germline loops: CDR1 MNHEY, CDR2 SMNVEV (reference sequence). V shed 7 bases, J shed 5 bases, and the junction held 15 bases outside the gene matches. The CDR3 is 17 residues long. The CDR3 loop is CASKLAGSGGAGDTQYF. The CDR3 DNA follows: TGTGCCAGCAAACTTGCAGGGAGCGGGGGGGCCGGAGATACGCAGTATTTT.

This clone occurred once. V is TRBV18 and J is TRBJ2-2, with 12 nucleotides matching TRBD2. The V gene end was trimmed by 3 bases and the J gene end by 1 base; junction bases not matched to a gene: 0. This CDR3 contains 16 residues. Germline-derived CDR1 and CDR2 are KGHSH and LQKENI. DNA of the CDR3: TGTGCCAGCTCACCGGGACTAGCGGGGAACACCGGGGAGCTGTTTTTT. Translating it yields CASSPGLAGNTGELFF. The full variable domain, rest sourced from reference TRBV18 and TRBJ2-2, is NAGVMQNPRHLVRRRGQEARLRCSPMKGHSHVYWYRQLPEEGLKFMVYLQKENIIDESGMPKERFSAEFPKEGPSILRIQQVVRGDSAAYFCASSPGLAGNTGELFFGEGSRLTVL.

This clone showed up just once. This chain uses TRBV5-4 with TRBJ2-7; D is uncertain. V was pared by 2 bases and J by 4 bases, with 10 bases between. The CDR3 contains 13 residues. Looked up from germline, CDR1 is SGHNT and CDR2 is YYREEE (reference sequence). CDR3 amino acids: CASSLGQVYEQYF. The CDR3 nucleotides are TGTGCCAGCAGCTTAGGCCAGGTGTACGAGCAGTACTTC.

CDR3 nucleotide sequence: TGTGCCAGCAGCTTAGGAAGAGACAGTGGAGATGGGGCCAACGTCCTGACTTTC. Translating gives CASSLGRDSGDGANVLTF. V gene TRBV7-9 combines with J gene TRBJ2-6; D might be TRBD1 (5 bases). The V gene lost 1 base and the J gene lost 3 bases, with 16 bases spanning the gap. The CDR3 spans 18 residues. CDR1 is SEHNR and CDR2 is FQNEAQ in the germline V gene (reference sequence).

The chain is built from TRBV19 and TRBJ1-2, with a possible D match to TRBD1 (5 bases). Germline V gene lookup returns CDR1 LNHDA and CDR2 SQIVND (reference sequence). The CDR3 sequence is 16 residues long. The V and J ends lost 3 bases and 3 bases respectively, with 17 bases between them. The CDR3 reads CASSMRGTDPYYGYTF. DNA for the CDR3: TGTGCCAGTAGTATGCGGGGGACGGACCCTTACTATGGCTACACCTTC.

The chain has TRBV7-9 and TRBJ2-1; 12 bases are shared with TRBD2. V lost 6 bases to trimming and J lost 5 bases; unmatched junction nucleotides: 5. The CDR3 covers 15 residues. Germline V gene data show CDR1 as SEHNR and CDR2 as FQNEAQ (reference sequence). The CDR3 DNA reads as TGTGCCAGCAGGATCACTAGCGGGAGGCACAATGAGCAGTTCTTC. It specifies CASRITSGRHNEQFF.

The J gene is TRBJ2-2, the V gene TRBV28; D might be TRBD1 (6 bases). The length of the CDR3 is 16 residues. CDR1 MDHEN and CDR2 SYDVKM come from the germline V gene. Trimming removed 6 bases at V and 5 bases at J, with 19 bases between. In nucleotides, the CDR3 is TGTGCCAGCAGCCAACCCTCTAACAGGGATACCGGGGAGCTGTTTTTT. Translation: CASSQPSNRDTGELFF.

This clone was observed once. The chain uses TRBV28 and TRBJ2-1; D gene ambiguous. This CDR3 is 13 amino acids long. The V and J ends lost 6 bases and 5 bases respectively, with 11 bases between them. Germline CDR1 and CDR2: MDHEN and SYDVKM. CDR3 residues: CASRSLLHNEQFF. DNA of the CDR3: TGTGCCAGCAGGTCATTACTTCACAATGAGCAGTTCTTC.

The chain combines TRBV24-1 with TRBJ2-5; TRBD1 matches 8 bases. Germline CDR1 reads KGHDR; CDR2 reads SFDVKD. The CDR3 consists of 14 residues. The V segment lost 5 bases and the J segment 5 bases; nucleotides outside the gene matches: 6. Here the CDR3 reads CATSGRQGRETQYF. In nucleotides, the CDR3 is TGTGCCACCAGTGGCCGACAGGGGAGGGAGACCCAGTACTTC.

V usage is TRBV4-3 and J usage is TRBJ1-2; 9 bases match TRBD1. Looked up from germline, CDR1 is LGHNA and CDR2 is YSLEER. The CDR3 runs to 17 residues. With 0 bases clipped from V and 8 bases from J, the junction kept 13 bases outside the gene matches. The CDR3 DNA follows: TGCGCCAGCAGCCAAGATCTGGGGACAGGGAACCGTCCCGGCTACACCTTC. It specifies CASSQDLGTGNRPGYTF.

The genes are TRBV27 and TRBJ2-7; D may be TRBD2 (5 bases). This CDR3 spans 14 amino acids. Trimming pared 3 bases from V and 3 bases from J, leaving 12 bases between. Per the germline V gene, CDR1 is MNHEY and CDR2 is SMNVEV (reference sequence). Here the CDR3 DNA reads TGTGCCAGCAGTTTCTCGGCGGGTTTCTACGAGCAGTACTTC. Residues: CASSFSAGFYEQYF.

This rearrangement joins TRBV5-1 to TRBJ2-1; maybe TRBD2 (5 bases). CDR1 and CDR2 (germline): SGHRS, YFSETQ. V shed 0 bases and J shed 6 bases, with 10 bases lying between them. The CDR3 is 14 amino acids. CDR3 coding DNA: TGCGCCAGCAGCTTGGGACCACGGGGCAATGAGCAGTTCTTC. Translated, it gives CASSLGPRGNEQFF.

The rearrangement joins TRBV7-9 to TRBJ1-1, with unresolved D. CDR1 is SEHNR and CDR2 is FQNEAQ in the germline V gene (reference sequence). V lost 2 bases and J lost 0, with 7 bases in between. The CDR3 sequence is 14 residues long. The CDR3 sequence: CASSLYPVNTEAFF. DNA of the CDR3: TGTGCCAGCAGCTTATATCCGGTGAACACTGAAGCTTTCTTT.

The chain combines TRBV6-6 with TRBJ2-7; D is possibly TRBD2 (7 bases). Trimming took 6 bases from V and 4 from J, leaving 16 bases between them. CDR1 and CDR2 from the germline V gene are MNHNY and SVGAGI (reference sequence). This CDR3 has 14 amino acids. The CDR3 region is CASSPHREGYEQYF. The CDR3 DNA sequence: TGTGCCAGCAGCCCCCACAGGGAGGGGTACGAGCAGTACTTC.

The rearrangement links TRBV7-9 to TRBJ1-2; D unclear. This CDR3 contains 14 residues. V was pared by 1 base and J by 8 bases, with 14 bases between. Germline CDR1 SEHNR, CDR2 FQNEAQ (reference sequence). In DNA form, the CDR3 reads TGTGCCAGCAGCTTAGGAGATTTCGGGTTGGGCTACACCTTC. Its translation is CASSLGDFGLGYTF.

The rearrangement uses TRBV11-1 and TRBJ1-5; 7 nucleotides line up with TRBD1. Germline trimming cut 3 bases from V and 14 bases from J; bases unmatched to any gene: 10. The CDR3 has 13 amino acids. The germline V gene has CDR1 SGHAT and CDR2 FQDESV (reference sequence). The CDR3 reads CASSLRDHDREHF. The CDR3 DNA reads TGTGCCAGCAGCTTGAGAGATCATGACAGGGAGCATTTT.

The J gene is TRBJ1-6, the V gene TRBV7-2, with 8 bases aligning to TRBD1. Germline CDR1 is SGHTA and CDR2 is FQGNSA. The V and J ends lost 1 base and 5 bases, in that order; junction bases with no gene match: 1. CDR3 length equals 15 residues. The CDR3 DNA follows: TGTGCCAGCAGCTTAGGACAGGGGAATAATTCACCCCTCCACTTT. This translates into CASSLGQGNNSPLHF.

The chain carries TRBV9 and TRBJ1-6; 7 bases agree with TRBD1. Germline loops: CDR1 SGDLS, CDR2 YYNGEE. Trimming removed 2 bases from V and 5 bases from J; junction bases left unmatched: 4. The CDR3 has 15 residues. The CDR3 is CASSVGDSNNSPLHF. The CDR3 region has the DNA TGTGCCAGCAGCGTCGGGGACAGCAATAATTCACCCCTCCACTTT.

This sequence joins TRBV5-8 and TRBJ2-3; TRBD2 matches at 10 bases. CDR3 length: 15 residues. The V gene end was trimmed by 4 bases and the J gene end by 3 bases; junction bases not matched to a gene: 5. Germline assignment: CDR1 SGHTS and CDR2 YDEGEE. CDR3 nucleotides: TGTGCCAGCAGCAGAAGCGGGGGGGAGACAGATACGCAGTATTTT. Amino acids: CASSRSGGETDTQYF. The full variable domain, completed using reference TRBV5-8 and TRBJ2-3, is EAGVTQSPTHLIKTRGQQATLRCSPISGHTSVYWYQQALGLGLQFLLWYDEGEERNRGNFPPRFSGRQFPNYSSELNVNALELEDSALYLCASSRSGGETDTQYFGPGTRLTVL.

The chain has TRBV19 and TRBJ2-4; D uncertain. V lost 3 bases to trimming and J lost 7 bases, with 10 bases between them. Germline values: CDR1 LNHDA, CDR2 SQIVND (reference sequence). The CDR3 is made up of 13 amino acids. In nucleotides, the CDR3 is TGTGCCAGTAGTATCGGTTTTCGGAACATTCAGTACTTC. It translates to CASSIGFRNIQYF.

This clone was observed a handful of times. This chain joins TRBV5-1 and TRBJ2-2; weak D call: TRBD1 (6 bases). The germline V gene has CDR1 SGHRS and CDR2 YFSETQ. V was pared by 1 base and J by 3 bases, with 13 bases between. This CDR3 contains 16 residues. The CDR3 DNA reads as TGCGCCAGCAGCTTGAGAGCAGGGGCGTACACCGGGGAGCTGTTTTTT. Its protein product is CASSLRAGAYTGELFF.

The CDR3 is CASSLRDFNEKLFF. CDR3 sequence (DNA): TGTGCCAGCAGCTTACGGGACTTTAATGAAAAACTGTTTTTT. This rearrangement joins TRBV5-4 to TRBJ1-4; tentatively, D is TRBD1 (5 bases). The CDR3 runs 14 residues. The germline V and J ends were trimmed by 2 bases and 4 bases, with 9 bases remaining between them. Germline V CDR1 and CDR2: SGHNT, YYREEE (reference sequence).